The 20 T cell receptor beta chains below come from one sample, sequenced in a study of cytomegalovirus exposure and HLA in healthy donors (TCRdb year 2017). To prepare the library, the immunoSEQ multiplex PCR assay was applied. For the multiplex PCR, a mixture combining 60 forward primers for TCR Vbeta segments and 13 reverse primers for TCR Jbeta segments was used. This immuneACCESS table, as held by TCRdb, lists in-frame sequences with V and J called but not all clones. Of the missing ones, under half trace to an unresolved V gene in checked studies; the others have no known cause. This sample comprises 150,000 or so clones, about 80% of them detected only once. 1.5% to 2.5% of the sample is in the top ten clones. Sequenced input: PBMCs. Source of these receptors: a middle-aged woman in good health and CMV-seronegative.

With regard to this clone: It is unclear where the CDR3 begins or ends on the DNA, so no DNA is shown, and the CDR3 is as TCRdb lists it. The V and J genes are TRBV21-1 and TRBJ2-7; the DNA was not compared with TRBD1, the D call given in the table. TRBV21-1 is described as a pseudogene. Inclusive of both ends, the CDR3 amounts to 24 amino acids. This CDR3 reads CASSKEFGTGSRPSVPLEGYEQYF.

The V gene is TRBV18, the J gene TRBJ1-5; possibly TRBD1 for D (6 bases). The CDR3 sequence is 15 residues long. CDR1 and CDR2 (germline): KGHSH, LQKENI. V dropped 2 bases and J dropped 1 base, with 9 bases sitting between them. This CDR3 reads CASSPFGQSNQPQHF. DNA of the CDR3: TGTGCCAGCTCACCATTTGGACAGAGCAATCAGCCCCAGCATTTT.

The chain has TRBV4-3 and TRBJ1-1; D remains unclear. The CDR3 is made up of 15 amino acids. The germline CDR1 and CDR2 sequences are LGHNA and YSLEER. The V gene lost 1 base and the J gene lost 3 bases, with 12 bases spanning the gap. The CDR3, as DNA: TGCGCCAGCAGCCAAGGGGCACCGGACTACACTGAAGCTTTCTTT. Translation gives CASSQGAPDYTEAFF.

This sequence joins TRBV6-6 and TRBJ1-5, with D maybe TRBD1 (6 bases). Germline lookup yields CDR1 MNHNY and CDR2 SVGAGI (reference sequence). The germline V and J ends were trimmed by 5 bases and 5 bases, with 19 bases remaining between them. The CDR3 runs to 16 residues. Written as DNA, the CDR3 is TGTGCCAGCAGTCGAATATGGGACAAAAAGTATCAGCCCCAGCATTTT. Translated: CASSRIWDKKYQPQHF.

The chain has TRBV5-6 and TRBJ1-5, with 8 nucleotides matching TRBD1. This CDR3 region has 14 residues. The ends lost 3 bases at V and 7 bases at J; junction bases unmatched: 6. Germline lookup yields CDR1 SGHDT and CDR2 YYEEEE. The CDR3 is CASSYGQGGQPQHF. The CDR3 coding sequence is TGTGCCAGCAGCTACGGACAGGGTGGCCAGCCCCAGCATTTT.

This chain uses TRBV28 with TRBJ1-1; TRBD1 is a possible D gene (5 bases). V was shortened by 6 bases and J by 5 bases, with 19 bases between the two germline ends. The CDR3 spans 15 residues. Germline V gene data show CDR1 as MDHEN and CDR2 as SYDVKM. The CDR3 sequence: CASRGPRGLRTEAFF. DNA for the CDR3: TGTGCCAGCAGGGGGCCCCGCGGCTTGCGTACTGAAGCTTTCTTT.

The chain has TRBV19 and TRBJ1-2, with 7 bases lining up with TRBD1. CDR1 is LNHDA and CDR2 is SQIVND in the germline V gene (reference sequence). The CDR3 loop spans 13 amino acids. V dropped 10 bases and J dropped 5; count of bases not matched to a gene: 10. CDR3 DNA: TGTGCCACCCGGATACAGGGGACATATGGCTACACCTTC. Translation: CATRIQGTYGYTF.

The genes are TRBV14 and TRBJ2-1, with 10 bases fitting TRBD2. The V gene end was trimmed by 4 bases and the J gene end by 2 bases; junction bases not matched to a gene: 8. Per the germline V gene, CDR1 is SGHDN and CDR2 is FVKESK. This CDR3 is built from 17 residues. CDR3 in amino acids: CASSPAGTSETYNEQFF. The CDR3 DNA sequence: TGTGCCAGCAGCCCTGCCGGGACTAGCGAGACCTACAATGAGCAGTTCTTC.

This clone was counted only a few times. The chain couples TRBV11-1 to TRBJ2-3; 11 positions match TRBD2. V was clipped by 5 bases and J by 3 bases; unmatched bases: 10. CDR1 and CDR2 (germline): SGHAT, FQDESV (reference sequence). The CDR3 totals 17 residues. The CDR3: CASSPLAGGPTTDTQYF. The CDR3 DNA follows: TGTGCCAGCAGCCCGCTAGCGGGAGGCCCAACGACAGATACGCAGTATTTT.

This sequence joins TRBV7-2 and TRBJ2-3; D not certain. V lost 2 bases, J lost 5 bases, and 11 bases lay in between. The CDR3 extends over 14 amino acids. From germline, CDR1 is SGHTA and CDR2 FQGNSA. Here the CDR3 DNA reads TGTGCCAGCAGCTTATATAGTACGGGAGATACGCAGTATTTT. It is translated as CASSLYSTGDTQYF.

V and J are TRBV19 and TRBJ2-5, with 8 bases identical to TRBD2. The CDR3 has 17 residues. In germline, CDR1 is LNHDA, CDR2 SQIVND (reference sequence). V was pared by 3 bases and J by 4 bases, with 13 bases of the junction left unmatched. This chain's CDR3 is CASSIGGLAQVGETQYF. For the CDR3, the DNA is TGTGCCAGTAGTATTGGCGGACTAGCCCAAGTGGGAGAGACCCAGTACTTC.

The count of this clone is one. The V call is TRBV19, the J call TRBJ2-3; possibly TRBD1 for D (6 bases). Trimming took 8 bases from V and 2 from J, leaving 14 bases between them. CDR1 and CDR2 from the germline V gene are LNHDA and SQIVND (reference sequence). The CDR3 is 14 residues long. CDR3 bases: TGTGCCAGTTCGGCCAGGGGTTTCACAGATACGCAGTATTTT. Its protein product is CASSARGFTDTQYF.

CDR3 loop: CASSSVVGELFF. Written as DNA, the CDR3 is TGCGCCAGCAGCTCTGTAGTCGGGGAGCTGTTTTTT. This chain uses TRBV4-3 with TRBJ2-2; no clear D. The ends were cut back, 5 bases at V and 7 bases at J, with 8 bases in the middle. The CDR3 runs to 12 residues. The germline gives CDR1 LGHNA, CDR2 YSLEER.

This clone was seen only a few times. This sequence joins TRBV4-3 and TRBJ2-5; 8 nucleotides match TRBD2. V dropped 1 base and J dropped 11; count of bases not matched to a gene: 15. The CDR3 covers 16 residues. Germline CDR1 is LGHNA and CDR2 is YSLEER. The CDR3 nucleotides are TGCGCCAGCAGCCAAGGCCCAGCGGGGGTGCTAGAGGAGCAGTACTTC. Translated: CASSQGPAGVLEEQYF.

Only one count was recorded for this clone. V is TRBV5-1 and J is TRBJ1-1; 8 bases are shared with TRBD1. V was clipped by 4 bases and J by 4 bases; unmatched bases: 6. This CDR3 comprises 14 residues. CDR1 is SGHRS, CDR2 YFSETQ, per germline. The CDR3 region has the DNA TGCGCCAGCAGCCCCACAGGGGGGTTCACTGAAGCTTTCTTT. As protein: CASSPTGGFTEAFF.

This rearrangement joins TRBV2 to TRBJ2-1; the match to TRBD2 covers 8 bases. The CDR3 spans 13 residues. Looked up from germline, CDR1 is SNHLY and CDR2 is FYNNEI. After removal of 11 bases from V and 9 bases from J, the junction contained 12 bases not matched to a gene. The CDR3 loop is CADKRERRGEQFF. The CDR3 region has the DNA TGTGCCGACAAGCGGGAGCGTCGGGGTGAGCAGTTCTTC. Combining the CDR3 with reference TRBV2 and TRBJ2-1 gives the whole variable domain EPEVTQTPSHQVTQMGQEVILRCVPISNHLYFYWYRQILGQKVEFLVSFYNNEISEKSEIFDDQFSVERPDGSNFTLKIRSTKLEDSAMYFCADKRERRGEQFFGPGTRLTVL.

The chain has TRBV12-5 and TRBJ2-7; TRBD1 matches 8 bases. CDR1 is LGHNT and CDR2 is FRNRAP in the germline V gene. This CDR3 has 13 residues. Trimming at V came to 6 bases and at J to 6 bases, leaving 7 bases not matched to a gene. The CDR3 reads CASGLDRAGEQYF. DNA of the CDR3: TGTGCTAGTGGACTGGACAGGGCGGGCGAGCAGTACTTC.

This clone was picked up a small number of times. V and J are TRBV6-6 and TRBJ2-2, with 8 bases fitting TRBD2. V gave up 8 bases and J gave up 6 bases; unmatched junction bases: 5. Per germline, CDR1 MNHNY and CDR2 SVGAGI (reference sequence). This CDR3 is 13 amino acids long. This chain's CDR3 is CASGSSGAGELFF. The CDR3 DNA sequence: TGTGCCAGCGGAAGTAGCGGGGCCGGGGAGCTGTTTTTT.

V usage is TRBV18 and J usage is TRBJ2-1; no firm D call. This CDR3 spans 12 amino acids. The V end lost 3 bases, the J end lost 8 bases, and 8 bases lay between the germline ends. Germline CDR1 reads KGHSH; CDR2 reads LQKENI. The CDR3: CASSPSPDEQFF. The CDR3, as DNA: TGTGCCAGCTCACCGAGCCCGGATGAGCAGTTCTTC. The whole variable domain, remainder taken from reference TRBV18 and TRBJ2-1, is NAGVMQNPRHLVRRRGQEARLRCSPMKGHSHVYWYRQLPEEGLKFMVYLQKENIIDESGMPKERFSAEFPKEGPSILRIQQVVRGDSAAYFCASSPSPDEQFFGPGTRLTVL.

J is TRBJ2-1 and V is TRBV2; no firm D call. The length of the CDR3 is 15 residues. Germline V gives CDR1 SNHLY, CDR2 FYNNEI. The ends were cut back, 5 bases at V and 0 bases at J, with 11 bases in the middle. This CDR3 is CASSYDQLSYNEQFF. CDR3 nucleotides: TGTGCCAGCAGTTACGATCAACTCTCCTACAATGAGCAGTTCTTC.